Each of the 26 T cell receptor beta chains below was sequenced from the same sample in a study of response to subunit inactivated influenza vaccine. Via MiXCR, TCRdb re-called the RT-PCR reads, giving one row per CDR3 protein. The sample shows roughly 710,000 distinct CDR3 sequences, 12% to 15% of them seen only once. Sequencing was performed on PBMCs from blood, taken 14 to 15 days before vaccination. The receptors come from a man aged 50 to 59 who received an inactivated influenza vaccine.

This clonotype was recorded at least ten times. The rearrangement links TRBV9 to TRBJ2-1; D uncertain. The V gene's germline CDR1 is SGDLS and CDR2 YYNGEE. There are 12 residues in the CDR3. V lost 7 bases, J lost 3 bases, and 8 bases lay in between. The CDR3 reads CASGLGYNEQFF. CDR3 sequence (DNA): TGTGCCAGCGGGCTAGGCTACAATGAGCAGTTCTTC.

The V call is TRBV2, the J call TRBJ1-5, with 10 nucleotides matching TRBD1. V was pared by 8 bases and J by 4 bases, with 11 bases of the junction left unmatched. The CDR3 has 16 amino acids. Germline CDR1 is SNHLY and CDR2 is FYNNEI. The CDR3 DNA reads TGTGCCAGCGTGGGACAGGGGTCTTTGGGGAATCAGCCCCAGCATTTT. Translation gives CASVGQGSLGNQPQHF.

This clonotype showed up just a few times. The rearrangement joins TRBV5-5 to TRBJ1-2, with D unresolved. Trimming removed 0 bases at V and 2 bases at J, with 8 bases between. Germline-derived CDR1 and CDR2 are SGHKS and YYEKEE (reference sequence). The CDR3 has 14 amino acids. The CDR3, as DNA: TGTGCCAGCAGCTTGGGATGGGGAAACTATGGCTACACCTTC. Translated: CASSLGWGNYGYTF.

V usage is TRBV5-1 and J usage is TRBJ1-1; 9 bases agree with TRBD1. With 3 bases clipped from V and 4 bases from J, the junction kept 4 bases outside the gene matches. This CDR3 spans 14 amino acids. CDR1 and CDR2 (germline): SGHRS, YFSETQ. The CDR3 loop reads CASSWDREPTEAFF. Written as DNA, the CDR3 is TGCGCCAGCAGCTGGGACAGGGAACCCACTGAAGCTTTCTTT.

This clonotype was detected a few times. CDR3 sequence reads: CASSLPGDRGNEQFF. In nucleotides, the CDR3 is TGTGCCAGCAGTTTACCAGGGGACAGGGGTAATGAGCAGTTCTTC. The rearrangement joins TRBV28 to TRBJ2-1, with 10 bases fitting TRBD1. V shed 2 bases and J 7 bases; nucleotides not matched to a gene: 5. CDR3 size: 15 residues. Germline values: CDR1 MDHEN, CDR2 SYDVKM. Full variable domain (rest looked up from reference TRBV28 and TRBJ2-1): DVKVTQSSRYLVKRTGEKVFLECVQDMDHENMFWYRQDPGLGLRLIYFSYDVKMKEKGDIPEGYSVSREKKERFSLILESASTNQTSMYLCASSLPGDRGNEQFFGPGTRLTVL.

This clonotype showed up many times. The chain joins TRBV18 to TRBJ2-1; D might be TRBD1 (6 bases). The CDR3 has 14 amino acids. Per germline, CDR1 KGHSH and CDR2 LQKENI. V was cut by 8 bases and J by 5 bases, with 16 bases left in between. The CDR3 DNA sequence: TGTGCCAGCCACCTATTTGGACAGCACAATGAGCAGTTCTTC. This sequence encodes CASHLFGQHNEQFF.

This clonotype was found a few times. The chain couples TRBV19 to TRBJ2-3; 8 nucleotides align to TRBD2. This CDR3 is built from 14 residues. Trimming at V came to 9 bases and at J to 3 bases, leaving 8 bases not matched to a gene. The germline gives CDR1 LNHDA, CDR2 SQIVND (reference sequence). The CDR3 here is CARKDSGVTDTQYF. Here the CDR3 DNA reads TGTGCCAGGAAGGATAGCGGGGTGACAGATACGCAGTATTTT.

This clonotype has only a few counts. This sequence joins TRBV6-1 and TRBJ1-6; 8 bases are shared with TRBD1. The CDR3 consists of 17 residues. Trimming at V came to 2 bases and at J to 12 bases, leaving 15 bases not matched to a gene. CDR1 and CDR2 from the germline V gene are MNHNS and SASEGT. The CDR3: CASSESVEDRVQLPLHF. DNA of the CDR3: TGTGCCAGCAGTGAATCGGTAGAGGACAGGGTACAACTACCCCTCCACTTT.

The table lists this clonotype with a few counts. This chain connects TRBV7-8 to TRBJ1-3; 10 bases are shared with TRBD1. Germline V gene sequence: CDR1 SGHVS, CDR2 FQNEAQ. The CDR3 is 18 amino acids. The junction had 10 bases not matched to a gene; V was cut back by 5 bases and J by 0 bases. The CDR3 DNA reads TGTGCCAGCAGCCCTTGGGACAGGGGACCCAACTCTGGAAACACCATATATTTT. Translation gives CASSPWDRGPNSGNTIYF.

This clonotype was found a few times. DNA of the CDR3: TGTGCCAGCAGTGATAGGTCGGGCAATCAGCCCCAGCATTTT. As protein: CASSDRSGNQPQHF. The chain recombines TRBV2 with TRBJ1-5; D is unresolved. The V end was cut by 3 bases, the J end by 2 bases, with 8 bases between. The V gene's germline CDR1 is SNHLY and CDR2 FYNNEI. This CDR3 has 14 amino acids.

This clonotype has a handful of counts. The CDR3 DNA sequence: TGCAGCGTTAGCCGACAGGGAGGCTATGGCTACACCTTC. Protein: CSVSRQGGYGYTF. The chain combines TRBV29-1 with TRBJ1-2; 7 bases align to TRBD1. The junction had 7 bases not matched to a gene; V was cut back by 5 bases and J by 4 bases. The CDR3 totals 13 residues. Germline V gene data show CDR1 as SQVTM and CDR2 as ANQGSEA.

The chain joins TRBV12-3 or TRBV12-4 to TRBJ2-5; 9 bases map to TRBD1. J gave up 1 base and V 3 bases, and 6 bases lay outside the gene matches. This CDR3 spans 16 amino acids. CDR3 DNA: TGTGCCAGCAGTTTCATCGGGACAGGGTCCCAAGAGACCCAGTACTTC. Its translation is CASSFIGTGSQETQYF.

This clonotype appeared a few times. CDR3 amino acids: CASSQGPKETQYF. The CDR3 DNA reads TGTGCCAGCTCCCAAGGTCCCAAAGAGACCCAGTACTTC. The chain recombines TRBV12-3 or TRBV12-4 with TRBJ2-5, with no clear D. The CDR3 is made up of 13 amino acids. V was trimmed by 8 bases and J by 3 bases, leaving 13 bases between them.

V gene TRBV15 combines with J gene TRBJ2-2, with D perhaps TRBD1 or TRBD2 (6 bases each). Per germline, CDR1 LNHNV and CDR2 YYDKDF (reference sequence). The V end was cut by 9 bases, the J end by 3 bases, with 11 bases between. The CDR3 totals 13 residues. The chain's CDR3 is CATNRDYTGELFF. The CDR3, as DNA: TGTGCCACTAACAGGGACTACACCGGGGAGCTGTTTTTT.

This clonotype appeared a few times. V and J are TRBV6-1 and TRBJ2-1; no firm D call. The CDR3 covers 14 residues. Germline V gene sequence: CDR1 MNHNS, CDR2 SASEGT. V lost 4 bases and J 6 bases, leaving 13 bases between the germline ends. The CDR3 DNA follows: TGTGCCAGCAGTGCGGTCAGAGGCGGCAATGAGCAGTTCTTC. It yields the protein CASSAVRGGNEQFF.

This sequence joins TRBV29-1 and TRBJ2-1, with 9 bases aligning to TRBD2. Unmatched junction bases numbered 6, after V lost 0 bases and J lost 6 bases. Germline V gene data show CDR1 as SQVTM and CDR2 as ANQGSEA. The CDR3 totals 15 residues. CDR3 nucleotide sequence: TGCAGCGTTGAAGAGCCGGGACTAGCCATCAATGAGCAGTTCTTC. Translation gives CSVEEPGLAINEQFF.

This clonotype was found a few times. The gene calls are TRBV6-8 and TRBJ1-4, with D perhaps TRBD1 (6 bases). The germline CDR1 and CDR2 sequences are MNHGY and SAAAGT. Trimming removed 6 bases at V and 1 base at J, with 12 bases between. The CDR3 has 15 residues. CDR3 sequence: CASSSAGETNEKLFF. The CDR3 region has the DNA TGTGCCAGCAGCAGCGCAGGGGAAACTAATGAAAAACTGTTTTTT.

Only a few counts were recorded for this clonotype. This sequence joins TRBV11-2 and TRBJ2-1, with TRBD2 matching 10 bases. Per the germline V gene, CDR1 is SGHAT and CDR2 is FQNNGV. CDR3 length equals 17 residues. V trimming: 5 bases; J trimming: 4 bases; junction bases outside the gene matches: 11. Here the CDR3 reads CASSTRTSGGPYNEQFF. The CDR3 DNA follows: TGTGCCAGCAGCACCCGGACTAGCGGCGGCCCTTACAATGAGCAGTTCTTC.

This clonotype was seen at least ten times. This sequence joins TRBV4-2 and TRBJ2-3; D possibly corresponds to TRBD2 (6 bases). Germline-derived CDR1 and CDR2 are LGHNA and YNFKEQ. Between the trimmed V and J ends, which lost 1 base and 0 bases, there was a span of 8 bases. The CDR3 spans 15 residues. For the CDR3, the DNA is TGTGCCAGCAGCCAAGGACGGGGGAGCACAGATACGCAGTATTTT. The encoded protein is CASSQGRGSTDTQYF.

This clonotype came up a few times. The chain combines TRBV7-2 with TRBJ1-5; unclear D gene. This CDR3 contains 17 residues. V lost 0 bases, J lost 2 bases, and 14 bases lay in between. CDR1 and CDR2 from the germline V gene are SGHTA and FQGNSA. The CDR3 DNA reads TGTGCCAGCAGCTTAGCTGGTCGGGGTCTGGGCAATCAGCCCCAGCATTTT. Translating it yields CASSLAGRGLGNQPQHF.

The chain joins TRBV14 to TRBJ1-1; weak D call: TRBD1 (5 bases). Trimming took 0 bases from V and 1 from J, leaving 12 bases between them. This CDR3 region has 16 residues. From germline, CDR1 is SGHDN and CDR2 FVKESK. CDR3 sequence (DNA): TGTGCCAGCAGCCAAGACATCGGACACTGGAACACTGAAGCTTTCTTT. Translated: CASSQDIGHWNTEAFF. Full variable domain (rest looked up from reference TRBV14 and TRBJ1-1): EAGVTQFPSHSVIEKGQTVTLRCDPISGHDNLYWYRRVMGKEIKFLLHFVKESKQDESGMPNNRFLAERTGGTYSTLKVQPAELEDSGVYFCASSQDIGHWNTEAFFGQGTRLTVV.

Here the CDR3 reads CASRTDYEAFF. The CDR3 coding sequence is TGCGCCAGCAGGACCGACTATGAAGCTTTCTTT. The chain carries TRBV5-1 and TRBJ1-1; D call uncertain. Trimming pared 5 bases from V and 7 bases from J, leaving 9 bases between. The CDR3 totals 11 residues. Germline loops: CDR1 SGHRS, CDR2 YFSETQ.

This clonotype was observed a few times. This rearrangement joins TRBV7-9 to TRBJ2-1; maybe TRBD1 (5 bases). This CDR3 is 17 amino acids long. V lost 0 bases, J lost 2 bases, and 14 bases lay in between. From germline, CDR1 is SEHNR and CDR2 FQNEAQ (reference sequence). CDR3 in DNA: TGTGCCAGCAGCTTAGCCGTGTTTGACAGAACCTACAATGAGCAGTTCTTC. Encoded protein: CASSLAVFDRTYNEQFF.

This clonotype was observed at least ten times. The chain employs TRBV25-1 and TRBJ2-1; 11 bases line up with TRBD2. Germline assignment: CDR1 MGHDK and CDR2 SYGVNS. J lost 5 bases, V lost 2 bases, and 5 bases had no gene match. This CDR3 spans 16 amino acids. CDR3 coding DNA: TGTGCCAGCAGTGAACTAGCGGGAGGCATGAACAATGAGCAGTTCTTC. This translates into CASSELAGGMNNEQFF.

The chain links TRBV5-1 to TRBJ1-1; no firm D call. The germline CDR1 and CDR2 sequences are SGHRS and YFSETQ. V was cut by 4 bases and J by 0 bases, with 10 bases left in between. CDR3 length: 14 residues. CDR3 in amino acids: CASSPDTMNTEAFF. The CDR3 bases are TGCGCCAGCAGCCCCGACACCATGAACACTGAAGCTTTCTTT.

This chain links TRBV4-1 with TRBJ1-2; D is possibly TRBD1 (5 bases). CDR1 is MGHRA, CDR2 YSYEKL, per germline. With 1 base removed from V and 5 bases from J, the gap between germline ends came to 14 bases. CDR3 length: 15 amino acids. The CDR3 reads CASSQVGVGLYGYTF. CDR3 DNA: TGCGCCAGCAGCCAAGTAGGGGTGGGTCTATATGGCTACACCTTC.